This T cell receptor beta chain was sequenced for a study of vaccination and CD4 T cells after COVID-19 (dated by TCRdb to between 2021 and 2024). Concerning the study at large: Six males and four females were included in the convalescent cohort, with two Hispanic individuals, seven Caucasians, two Asians and one multiracial person represented. Participants got two doses of the Pfizer-BioNTech BNT162b2 vaccine (n=8) or two doses of the Moderna mRNA-1273 vaccine (n=2). Post-COVID blood samples from convalescent patients were collected a median of roughly 100 days after diagnosis, with a range of 35 to 161 days. Post-vaccine blood samples were obtained a median of approximately 74 days after the second vaccine dose, with a range of roughly 13 to 250 days. The cultures were stimulated with overlapping spike peptide pools from SARS-CoV-2 and from the common cold coronaviruses HCoV-NL63, HCoV-OC43 and HCoV-229E. As controls, cultures received a CEFX viral epitope pool (the positive control), an HIV-1 Nef peptide pool (the negative control), or no peptide at all. In more than eight COVID-19 convalescent patients and a handful of infection-naive healthy vaccine recipients, researchers compared the spike-specific CD4+ TCR repertoire from before mRNA vaccination with the repertoire from after. In an earlier paper using these donors, memory CD4+ T cell crossreactivity between SARS-CoV-2 and common cold coronavirus spike proteins was assessed at the TCR clonotype level.

The CDR3 starts with the cysteine, ends with the phenylalanine, and has 14 residues. The retained sequence is limited to the CDR3, 42 bases, with the frame set at the first base. The trim is 0 bases for V and 6 bases for J, with a gap of 12 bases between the germline ends. CDR1 and CDR2 are drawn from the germline V gene: ENHRY, SYGVKD. On this clonotype itself: There is no known antigen for this receptor. There are no base qualities to consult, and no much larger clone falls within one base.

Overall study outcomes, separate from this receptor: Relatively few convalescent patients were included in the study, and early timepoints after natural infection were not analyzed. Among convalescent patients, a median around 89% of the SARS-CoV-2-reactive clones seen after vaccination appeared only after vaccination, which suggests priming specific to the vaccine. In convalescent patients, nearly all vaccine-specific clones (304 of 307) were found to be mono-reactive for SARS-CoV-2 spike rather than cross-reactive with common cold coronaviruses. The median count of SARS-CoV-2-reactive clonotypes went up from around 20 after infection to 38 after vaccination, although the change was not significant.

According to the study, the label for this sample's treatment or condition signals: approximately nine-day PBMC culture with coronavirus spike peptide pools or control peptides (ViraFEST assay). CD4+ T cells from unexposed donors were collected before the COVID-19 pandemic (2011-2018). The study used the ViraFEST assay, which expanded antigen-specific T cells with peptide pools and then identified expanded clonotypes by TCR sequencing. Fewer than 2.5 million PBMCs per well were cultured in IMDM with approximately 5% human AB serum and 9 to 10 IU/ml IL-2, plus 10 ug/ml peptide pools. On days 3 and 7, half of the culture medium was replaced with fresh IL-2-containing medium. CD4+ T cells were isolated after around 11 days of culture through negative selection using the EasySep CD4+ T cell isolation kit. As cell number allowed, CD4+ T cells from unexposed donors were tested for reactivity to SARS-CoV-2 S and N and to four common cold coronavirus spike pools. Ficoll-Paque Plus gradient centrifugation was used to isolate PBMCs from whole blood, and the isolated PBMCs were then either used fresh or cryopreserved at -140C. Culture conditions were generally each tested in triplicate wells. The leukapheresis product used for the unexposed donors was purchased from a commercial source.

To prepare the library, PCR was applied. DNA from cultured CD4+ T cells underwent TCR sequencing with the Oncomine TCR Beta short-read assay at the Johns Hopkins FTIC core. The QIAamp micro DNA kit was used to extract genomic DNA from the cultured CD4+ T cells. The Oncomine TCR Beta libraries from cultured CD4+ T cells were pooled using unique dual indexes and then sequenced on an Illumina iSeq 100. As for how the authors treated the data: Non-productive sequences were removed, and CDR3s that did not start with C, did not end with F or W, or were shorter than 7 amino acids were discarded. The MANAFEST web application was used to identify antigen-specific clonotypes by comparing peptide-stimulated wells against reference wells and other culture wells. To be called positive, a clone needed an FDR below 0.05, an odds ratio above 5, and a productive frequency above 0.1% in at least two of three replicate wells. Clonotypes that were significantly expanded in both SARS-CoV-2 spike wells and at least one common cold coronavirus spike condition were defined as cross-reactive. Levenshtein distances (stringdist) and unrooted phylogenetic trees (ape) in R version 3.6.1 were used to assess CDR3 homology. Using fastp trimming at Q25 and MiXCR clonotype assembly, TCRdb reanalyzed the public sequencing data and kept in-frame beta chains. Rows matching on CDR3 protein sequence are summarized as one entry with the most common DNA and genes. It is TCRdb's table, rather than the study itself, that gives the V and J calls and clone size. For this sample the table gives 6,500 to 7,000 distinct CDR3 sequences, of which approximately 70% were detected only once. The ten largest clones add up to 35% to 45% of the sample.

The clonotype comes from a human donor in good health. Source material: CD4+ T cells from blood, cultured in vitro. Rearrangement joined TRBV10-3 to TRBJ2-7; matching of 6 bases hints at TRBD1 as the D gene. CDR3 loop: CAISESIHRAEQYF. The nucleotides are TGTGCCATCAGTGAGTCGATACACAGGGCCGAGCAGTACTTC.